This T cell receptor beta chain came from a study of blood T cell repertoires in COVID-19. Whole-study context: Specimens from acute and convalescent COVID-19 originated in the United States, Italy and Spain. Sample material is recorded as cDNA or gDNA derived from T cells, B-cell-depleted T cells, or PBMCs.

The CDR3 spans 14 residues. The V gene's germline CDR1 is SGHNT and CDR2 YENEEA. Trimming stripped 4 bases from V and 8 bases from J, with 15 bases between. Assay used: immunoSEQ multiplex PCR; TCRdb lists only in-frame clones, some missing. The sample has about 340,000 clones, around nine tenths seen once. The chain has TRBV11-3 and TRBJ2-1; possible D gene TRBD1, 5 bases. The sequenced sample was peripheral blood. The origin of this receptor is a woman in her 70s with COVID-19, enrolled during active disease. The CDR3 protein is CASSSQGSLDEQFF. The DNA of the CDR3 is TGTGCCAGCAGCTCCCAGGGATCCCTAGATGAGCAGTTCTTC.